This T cell receptor (beta chain) was found in a study of blood T cell repertoires in COVID-19. For the study at large: Samples came from the United States, Italy and Spain, spanning acute and convalescent COVID-19.

The data were produced by immunoSEQ multiplex PCR, yet TCRdb's version contains in-frame clones alone and is incomplete. Of approximately 250,000 clones listed, over 80% were seen once; the top ten hold around 3.1%. V dropped 1 base and J dropped 8; count of bases not matched to a gene: 4. The length of the CDR3 is 15 residues. Germline values: CDR1 MGHRA, CDR2 YSYEKL. This chain connects TRBV4-1 to TRBJ1-4, with 10 bases lining up with TRBD1. Source material: PBMCs or T cells enriched from blood (not recorded which). The TCR originated in a woman aged 35 to 49 who had been exposed to COVID-19. CDR3 DNA sequence: TGCGCCAGCAGCCAAGTCGGGACAGGGGCAGAAAAACTGTTTTTT. This encodes CASSQVGTGAEKLFF.